This T cell receptor beta chain appears in the sequencing data of a study of T-cell memory formation after mild COVID-19. TCRdb re-called the 5' RACE reads with MiXCR, one entry per CDR3 protein. This table holds fewer than 110,000 distinct CDR3 sequences, 13% to 15% found once. Findings and limits, study-wide: Cross-reactive memory apparently joined, as some responding clones appeared in pre-infection memory. CD4+ bias marked clones expanding day 15 to 37, unlike balanced contracting clones.

The germline V gene has CDR1 LGHNA and CDR2 YSLEER. Trimming pared 0 bases from V and 0 bases from J, leaving 13 bases between. The CDR3 is made up of 17 amino acids. About this clonotype itself: The antigen remains undetermined.

The specimen sequenced was PBMCs or a T cell subset sorted from them (not recorded which). This rearrangement joins TRBV4-3 to TRBJ2-3, with D unclear. The TCR comes from a man between 18 and 35 years old who had mild COVID-19 (a few samples of this study predate the infection). Cell type and time point are not known. The CDR3 loop reads CASSQDPRGTSTDTQYF. CDR3 bases: TGCGCCAGCAGCCAAGACCCCCGCGGCACCAGCACAGATACGCAGTATTTT.